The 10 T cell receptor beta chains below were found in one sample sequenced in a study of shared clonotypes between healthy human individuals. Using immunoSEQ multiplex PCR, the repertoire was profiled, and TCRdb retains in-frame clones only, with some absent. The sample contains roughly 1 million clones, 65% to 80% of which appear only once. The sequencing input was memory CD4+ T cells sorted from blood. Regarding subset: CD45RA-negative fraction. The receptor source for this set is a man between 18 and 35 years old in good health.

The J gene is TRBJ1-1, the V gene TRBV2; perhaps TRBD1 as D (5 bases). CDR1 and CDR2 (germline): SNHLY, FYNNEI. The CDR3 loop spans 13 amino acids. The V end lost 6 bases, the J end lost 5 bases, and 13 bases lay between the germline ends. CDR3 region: CASRTGGGTEAFF. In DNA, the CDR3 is TGTGCCAGCAGAACAGGCGGGGGTACTGAAGCTTTCTTT.

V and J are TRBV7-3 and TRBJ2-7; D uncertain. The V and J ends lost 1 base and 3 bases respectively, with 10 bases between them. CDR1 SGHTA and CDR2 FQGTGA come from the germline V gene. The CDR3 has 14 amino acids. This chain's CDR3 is CASSLIDSSYEQYF. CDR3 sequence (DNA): TGTGCCAGCAGCTTAATAGATTCCAGCTACGAGCAGTACTTC.

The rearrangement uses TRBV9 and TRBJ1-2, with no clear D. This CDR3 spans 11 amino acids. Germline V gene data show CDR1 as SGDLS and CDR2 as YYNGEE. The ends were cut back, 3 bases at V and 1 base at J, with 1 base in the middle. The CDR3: CASSGNYGYTF. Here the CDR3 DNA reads TGTGCCAGCAGCGGTAACTATGGCTACACCTTC.

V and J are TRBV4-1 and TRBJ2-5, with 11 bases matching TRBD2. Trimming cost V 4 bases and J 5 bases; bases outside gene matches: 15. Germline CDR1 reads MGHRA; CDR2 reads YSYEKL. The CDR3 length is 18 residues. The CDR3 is CASSRYSGTSGSRETQYF. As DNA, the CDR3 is TGCGCCAGCAGCCGCTACTCTGGCACTAGCGGGAGCCGGGAGACCCAGTACTTC.

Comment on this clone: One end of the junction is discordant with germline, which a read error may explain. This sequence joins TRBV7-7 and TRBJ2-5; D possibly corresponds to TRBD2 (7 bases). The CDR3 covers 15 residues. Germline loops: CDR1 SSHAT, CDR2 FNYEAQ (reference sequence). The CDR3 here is CASSPGGRKVGTQYF. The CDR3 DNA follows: TGTGCTAGCAGCCCGGGGGGCAGGAAGGTTGGGACCCAGTACTTC.

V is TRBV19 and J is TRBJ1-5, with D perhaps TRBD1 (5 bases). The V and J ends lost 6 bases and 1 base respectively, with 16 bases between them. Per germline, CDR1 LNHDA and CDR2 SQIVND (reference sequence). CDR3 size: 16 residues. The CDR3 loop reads CASSGRAEGSNQPQHF. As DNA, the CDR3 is TGTGCCAGTAGCGGACGGGCCGAGGGGAGCAATCAGCCCCAGCATTTT. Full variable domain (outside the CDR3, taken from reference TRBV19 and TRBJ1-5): DGGITQSPKYLFRKEGQNVTLSCEQNLNHDAMYWYRQDPGQGLRLIYYSQIVNDFQKGDIAEGYSVSREKKESFPLTVTSAQKNPTAFYLCASSGRAEGSNQPQHFGDGTRLSIL.

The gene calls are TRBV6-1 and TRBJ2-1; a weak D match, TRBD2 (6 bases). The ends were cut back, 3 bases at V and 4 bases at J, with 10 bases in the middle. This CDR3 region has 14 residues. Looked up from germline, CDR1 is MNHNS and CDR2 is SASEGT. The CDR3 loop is CASSDGTSYNEQFF. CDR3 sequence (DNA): TGTGCCAGCAGTGACGGGACTTCGTACAATGAGCAGTTCTTC.

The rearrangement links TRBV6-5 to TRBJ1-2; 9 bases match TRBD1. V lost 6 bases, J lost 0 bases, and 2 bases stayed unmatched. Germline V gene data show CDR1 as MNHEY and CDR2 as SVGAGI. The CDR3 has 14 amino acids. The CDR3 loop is CASRGTGTNYGYTF. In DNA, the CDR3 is TGTGCCAGCAGGGGGACAGGGACTAACTATGGCTACACCTTC.

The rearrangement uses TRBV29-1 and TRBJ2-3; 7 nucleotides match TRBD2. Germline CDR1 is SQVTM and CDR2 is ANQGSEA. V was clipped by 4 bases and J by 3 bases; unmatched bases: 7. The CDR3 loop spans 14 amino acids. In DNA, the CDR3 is TGCAGCGTTGTAAGGTTCGGGGGGACAGATACGCAGTATTTT. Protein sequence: CSVVRFGGTDTQYF.

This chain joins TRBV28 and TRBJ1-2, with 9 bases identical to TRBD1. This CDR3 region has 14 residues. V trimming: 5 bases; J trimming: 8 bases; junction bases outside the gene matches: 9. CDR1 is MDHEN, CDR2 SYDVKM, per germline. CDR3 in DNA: TGTGCCAGCAGTCCCCCGGACAGGGGACGCGGCTACACCTTC. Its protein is CASSPPDRGRGYTF.